The source of this TCR beta chain is a study of CD8+ T cells in alopecia areata. Documented treatment: oral pan-JAK inhibitor, 5-10 mg twice daily. Collected material from alopecia areata patients comprised lesional scalp punch biopsies and peripheral blood. RNA was extracted and reverse transcribed into cDNA as the sequencing template. The method was immunoSEQ multiplex PCR; TCRdb's version includes in-frame clones alone and lacks a portion of them. The table lists approximately 200,000 clones, roughly 60% of them singletons. Germline CDR1 is MGHRA and CDR2 is YSYEKL. The CDR3 is 15 amino acids. J gave up 8 bases and V 2 bases, and 6 bases lay outside the gene matches.

The sequence came from a human donor with alopecia areata. V usage is TRBV4-1 and J usage is TRBJ1-2; 12 positions match TRBD1. The sequencing here drew on CD4+ T cells sorted from blood, taken at week 24, from a patient treated with tofacitinib. CDR3 sequence reads: CASSQLWDRGRGYTF. CDR3 nucleotides: TGCGCCAGCAGCCAACTTTGGGACAGGGGGCGAGGCTACACCTTC.